This T cell receptor beta chain is drawn from a study of T cell responses to AZD1222 COVID-19 vaccine. For the study at large: Some second doses came at about 4 weeks and others at about 12 weeks; these were pooled.

V was shortened by 6 bases and J by 3 bases, with 15 bases between the two germline ends. The V gene's germline CDR1 is MDHEN and CDR2 SYDVKM. The CDR3 is 16 residues long. Only in-frame clones appear in the TCRdb table, and some are missing; sequencing was by immunoSEQ multiplex PCR. The sample lists a few hundred thousand clones, just over 90% occurring once. Regarding the study as a whole: AZD1222 recipients seropositive at baseline numbered only 5 to 7.

Details on this clone: Its cognate antigen is unknown.

The sample consisted of peripheral blood, taken on day 0 of AZD1222 vaccination. V usage is TRBV28 and J usage is TRBJ2-6; D is unclear. The TCR comes from an adult in good health. The CDR3 spells CASRGPREDGANVLTF. CDR3 nucleotide sequence: TGTGCCAGCAGAGGGCCCAGAGAGGATGGGGCCAACGTCCTGACTTTC.